The 20 T cell receptor beta chains below come from one sample, sequenced in a study of multiple sclerosis patients with progressive multifocal leukoencephalopathy (dated by TCRdb to the late 2010s). Sample time point, as interpreted from the label and publication: 6 to 7 months of natalizumab therapy. Read against the paper, the sample's treatment or condition label means: on natalizumab therapy at sampling. Library creation used the immunoSEQ multiplex PCR assay. As stored in TCRdb, this immuneACCESS dataset retains in-frame rearrangements with V and J assigned. A fraction of the clones does not appear; measured against another copy, unresolved V genes explain less than half of the discrepancy, and the remainder lacks a known reason. A total of some 30,000 clones appear in this sample, 85% to 90% of them only once. The ten largest account for over 1.2% of the sample. The sequenced sample was PBMCs, obtained from a patient treated with natalizumab. These receptors were obtained from a human donor with multiple sclerosis.

The chain has TRBV7-9 and TRBJ1-4; TRBD1 agrees at 7 bases. From germline, CDR1 is SEHNR and CDR2 FQNEAQ (reference sequence). With V trimmed by 5 bases and J by 5 bases, 11 bases remained unmatched. This CDR3 is built from 16 residues. DNA for the CDR3: TGTGCCAGCAGCGGATCACCGGGACAGCGAAATGAAAAACTGTTTTTT. This encodes CASSGSPGQRNEKLFF. Supplemented by reference TRBV7-9 and TRBJ1-4, the full variable domain reads DTGVSQNPRHKITKRGQNVTFRCDPISEHNRLYWYRQTLGQGPEFLTYFQNEAQLEKSRLLSDRFSAERPKGSFSTLEIQRTEQGDSAMYLCASSGSPGQRNEKLFFGSGTQLSVL.

The chain carries TRBV5-6 and TRBJ1-5; D gene uncertain. Trimming took off 4 bases at V and 5 bases at J, with 10 bases between the two ends. This CDR3 comprises 13 residues. CDR1 is SGHDT and CDR2 is YYEEEE in the germline V gene. The CDR3 nucleotides are TGTGCCAGCAGCCCCTCCCCCGATCAGCCCCAGCATTTT. It yields the protein CASSPSPDQPQHF.

The rearrangement uses TRBV10-3 and TRBJ1-5, with 10 bases identical to TRBD1. Losses at the gene ends were 6 bases for V and 11 bases for J; bases not matched to a gene: 13. This CDR3 region has 15 residues. CDR1 is ENHRY, CDR2 SYGVKD, per germline. The CDR3 DNA reads as TGTGCCATCAGCCCTGACAGGGGGCCGGGCGTGGCCCAGCATTTT. It is translated as CAISPDRGPGVAQHF.

V gene TRBV12-5 combines with J gene TRBJ1-3; TRBD1 might be the D (6 bases). This CDR3 has 15 residues. V was clipped by 6 bases and J by 0 bases, with 12 bases between them. The germline V gene has CDR1 LGHNT and CDR2 FRNRAP. This CDR3 reads CASGPGQPSGNTIYF. As DNA, the CDR3 is TGTGCTAGTGGGCCGGGACAACCCTCTGGAAACACCATATATTTT.

The chain is built from TRBV19 and TRBJ2-5; D remains unclear. The tail of the sequence fits TRBJ2-7 better, so the J call may be wrong. From germline, CDR1 is LNHDA and CDR2 SQIVND (reference sequence). The CDR3 totals 14 residues. This CDR3 is CASSESARSYEQYF. The CDR3 DNA is TGTGCCAGTAGTGAGAGCGCTCGCTCCTACGAGCAGTACTTC.

This chain links TRBV7-9 with TRBJ1-5, with D perhaps TRBD1 (5 bases). The CDR3 has 13 residues. Germline loops: CDR1 SEHNR, CDR2 FQNEAQ (reference sequence). V was trimmed by 7 bases and J by 7 bases, leaving 14 bases between them. CDR3 in amino acids: CASTRGDGQPQHF. CDR3 coding DNA: TGTGCCAGCACCCGGGGGGATGGGCAGCCCCAGCATTTT.

The chain recombines TRBV5-6 with TRBJ2-1; 10 bases are a match to TRBD2. The CDR3 has 16 amino acids. The V gene's germline CDR1 is SGHDT and CDR2 YYEEEE. V was pared by 0 bases and J by 5 bases, with 5 bases of the junction left unmatched. The chain's CDR3 is CASSLARGLANNEQFF. In DNA, the CDR3 is TGTGCCAGCAGCTTGGCCCGGGGACTAGCGAACAATGAGCAGTTCTTC.

For this clone: Mismatch with germline at one junction end may stem from a read error. V is TRBV7-9 and J is TRBJ2-6; D unclear. This CDR3 has 11 residues. CDR1 and CDR2 from the germline V gene are SEHNR and FQNEAQ (reference sequence). The CDR3 is CAGSPSRVLTF. CDR3 in DNA: TGTGCCGGCAGCCCTTCGCGCGTCCTGACTTTC.

The chain is built from TRBV19 and TRBJ1-1, with D possibly TRBD1 on 6 matching bases. The germline V and J ends were trimmed by 5 bases and 1 base, with 14 bases remaining between them. Germline V gene sequence: CDR1 LNHDA, CDR2 SQIVND (reference sequence). CDR3 size: 15 residues. This CDR3 is CASSALDRTNTEAFF. The CDR3 nucleotides read TGTGCCAGTAGTGCACTCGACAGGACGAACACTGAAGCTTTCTTT.

This clone was seen a handful of times. In nucleotides, the CDR3 is TGTGCCAGCAGTGAAGGAGGCCATGCCACTGAAGCTTTCTTT. It yields the protein CASSEGGHATEAFF. The chain links TRBV2 to TRBJ1-1; D is ambiguous. The CDR3 has 14 residues. The germline CDR1 and CDR2 sequences are SNHLY and FYNNEI. Trimming stripped 1 base from V and 4 bases from J, with 10 bases between.

V usage is TRBV7-2 and J usage is TRBJ2-7; the match to TRBD1 covers 8 bases. The germline V gene encodes CDR1 SGHTA and CDR2 FQGNSA. V shed 6 bases, J shed 4 bases, and the junction held 5 bases outside the gene matches. The CDR3 runs 13 residues. CDR3 residues: CASRLGQGYEQYF. CDR3 nucleotide sequence: TGTGCCAGCAGACTTGGACAGGGATACGAGCAGTACTTC.

In DNA, the CDR3 is TGTGCCAGCAGCGTTTCAGGGGGCCTCGGGTACGAGCAGTACTTC. Translating gives CASSVSGGLGYEQYF. The chain recombines TRBV9 with TRBJ2-7, with 8 positions matching TRBD1. This CDR3 has 15 amino acids. The V gene end was trimmed by 2 bases and the J gene end by 4 bases; junction bases not matched to a gene: 8. The germline CDR1 and CDR2 sequences are SGDLS and YYNGEE.

This chain links TRBV7-9 with TRBJ1-3, with a possible D match to TRBD1 (6 bases). Germline V gives CDR1 SEHNR, CDR2 FQNEAQ (reference sequence). The CDR3 covers 16 residues. With 3 bases removed from V and 0 bases from J, the gap between germline ends came to 12 bases. The CDR3 region is CASSFMTGRSGNTIYF. In nucleotides, the CDR3 is TGTGCCAGCAGCTTTATGACAGGACGCTCTGGAAACACCATATATTTT.

This sequence joins TRBV7-8 and TRBJ2-7; maybe TRBD2 (6 bases). V lost 1 base and J 12 bases, leaving 10 bases between the germline ends. This CDR3 is 11 amino acids long. CDR1 is SGHVS and CDR2 is FQNEAQ in the germline V gene. CDR3 in DNA: TGTGCCAGCAGCTTAGGGAGCGGGTCGTACTTC. This gives the protein CASSLGSGSYF.

This chain links TRBV28 with TRBJ2-1; 7 nucleotides align to TRBD2. Germline CDR1 MDHEN, CDR2 SYDVKM. The trim removed 6 bases at V and 0 bases at J, leaving 8 bases unmatched. The CDR3 loop spans 16 amino acids. The CDR3 sequence: CASRLSAGYSYNEQFF. The CDR3 region has the DNA TGTGCCAGCAGGCTTTCAGCGGGGTACTCCTACAATGAGCAGTTCTTC.

This clone was recorded only once. The gene calls are TRBV6-5 and TRBJ1-1; no clear D gene. The V end was cut by 4 bases, the J end by 0 bases, with 9 bases between. The CDR3 sequence is 14 residues long. Looked up from germline, CDR1 is MNHEY and CDR2 is SVGAGI. This chain's CDR3 is CASSLGSMNTEAFF. CDR3 nucleotide sequence: TGTGCCAGCAGTTTGGGTAGCATGAACACTGAAGCTTTCTTT.

The chain joins TRBV19 to TRBJ2-3, with 13 bases aligning to TRBD2. The V segment lost 8 bases and the J segment 7 bases; nucleotides outside the gene matches: 6. CDR1 is LNHDA and CDR2 is SQIVND in the germline V gene (reference sequence). The CDR3 loop spans 14 amino acids. The CDR3, as DNA: TGTGCCAGTTGTCCGGGACTAGCGGGAAATACGCAGTATTTT. Translation gives CASCPGLAGNTQYF. Drawing the rest from reference TRBV19 and TRBJ2-3, the complete variable domain is DGGITQSPKYLFRKEGQNVTLSCEQNLNHDAMYWYRQDPGQGLRLIYYSQIVNDFQKGDIAEGYSVSREKKESFPLTVTSAQKNPTAFYLCASCPGLAGNTQYFGPGTRLTVL.

The chain has TRBV11-1 and TRBJ1-4; 9 bases agree with TRBD1. Germline V gene data show CDR1 as SGHAT and CDR2 as FQDESV (reference sequence). V lost 5 bases and J lost 8; bases outside the gene matches: 15. This CDR3 has 17 residues. The CDR3 sequence is CASSPGTGRSKDEKLFF. Here the CDR3 DNA reads TGTGCCAGCAGCCCGGGGACAGGGCGGTCTAAGGACGAAAAACTGTTTTTT.

J is TRBJ2-5 and V is TRBV2; the match to TRBD1 covers 11 bases. The tail of the sequence fits TRBJ2-7 better, so the J call may be wrong. Germline V gene sequence: CDR1 SNHLY, CDR2 FYNNEI. The CDR3 is 14 amino acids. The CDR3 reads CASVRDRGFYEQYF. CDR3 DNA sequence: TGTGCCAGCGTCCGGGACAGGGGGTTTTACGAGCAGTACTTC.

The CDR3 protein is CASSAISGTGTGQPQHF. The CDR3 bases are TGTGCCAGCAGTGCCATTTCCGGGACAGGGACGGGACAGCCCCAGCATTTT. The chain has TRBV6-1 and TRBJ1-5, with 9 bases lining up with TRBD1. Per the germline V gene, CDR1 is MNHNS and CDR2 is SASEGT. V shed 4 bases and J 7 bases; nucleotides not matched to a gene: 14. The CDR3 is made up of 17 amino acids.